In this sample, the clone carrying this TCR beta chain turned up many times. The antigen remains unidentified. The data are from a study of metastatic and nonmetastatic thyroid tumors. Study summary: Peripheral blood and tumor or nodule samples from malignant and benign thyroid patients were compared. Study-wide findings and caveats: Reports indicated that malignant thyroid tumors showed significantly higher TCR beta diversity than benign nodules did, in blood and tumor.

Under the authors' procedure: Across clinicopathological groups, CDR3 differences served as the basis for building a distant-metastasis classifier for papillary thyroid cancer. TCRdb reanalyzed the PCR reads with MiXCR. For this entry, the V and J calls and clone size follow TCRdb and not the study's own pipeline. The sample holds roughly 40,000 clones; roughly 24% are singletons and the top ten take roughly 15%. Thyroid surgery had not been preceded by any treatment in any patient. Trimming cost V 1 base and J 3 bases, with 14 bases left between them. Germline V CDR1 and CDR2: SGHVS, FQNEAQ. The CDR3 is 16 amino acids.

This sequence joins TRBV7-8 and TRBJ2-3; D may be TRBD1 or TRBD2 (5 bases each). The clonotype originates from a female donor with papillary thyroid cancer or a benign thyroid nodule (not recorded which). Some clones in this sample may be carry-over from other donors' samples. The specimen was tumor tissue. The DNA of the CDR3 is TGTGCCAGCAGCTTAGTGGACGGGTGGGGGACAGATACGCAGTATTTT. Protein product: CASSLVDGWGTDTQYF.